Sequencing of this T cell receptor beta chain was carried out in a study of CD8 T cells in ankylosing spondylitis. Overall study results and limits: Seemingly distinctive of ankylosing spondylitis blood was a TCR beta motif formed by eight highly homologous variants. CD8+ cells made up the disease-linked clones, which were relatively rare in peripheral blood. Matched synovial fluid from ankylosing spondylitis patients was reported to be enriched for disease-linked clones. Several of the motif variants were reported before in synovial fluid and blood from reactive arthritis.

For this clonotype: Its specificity is not known.

Quantitative 5'-RACE was performed with molecular barcodes, and it yielded the TCR beta libraries. TCRdb re-derived calls from the 5' RACE reads in MiXCR, one entry per CDR3 protein. This table holds fewer than 400,000 distinct CDR3 sequences, under 25% found once. The CDR3 runs 15 residues. V lost 0 bases and J 1 base, leaving 10 bases between the germline ends. From germline, CDR1 is SGHRS and CDR2 YFSETQ. The rearrangement uses TRBV5-1 and TRBJ1-1, with D uncertain. The sequencing sample was made of blood, either unsorted or a sorted T cell fraction (not recorded which). This sequence was found in a male donor with ankylosing spondylitis. The CDR3 nucleotides are TGCGCCAGCAGCTTGGGGCCTCTACCGAACACTGAAGCTTTCTTT. This encodes CASSLGPLPNTEAFF. Full variable domain (remainder filled in from reference TRBV5-1 and TRBJ1-1): KAGVTQTPRYLIKTRGQQVTLSCSPISGHRSVSWYQQTPGQGLQFLFEYFSETQRNKGNFPGRFSGRQFSNSRSEMNVSTLELGDSALYLCASSLGPLPNTEAFFGQGTRLTVV.